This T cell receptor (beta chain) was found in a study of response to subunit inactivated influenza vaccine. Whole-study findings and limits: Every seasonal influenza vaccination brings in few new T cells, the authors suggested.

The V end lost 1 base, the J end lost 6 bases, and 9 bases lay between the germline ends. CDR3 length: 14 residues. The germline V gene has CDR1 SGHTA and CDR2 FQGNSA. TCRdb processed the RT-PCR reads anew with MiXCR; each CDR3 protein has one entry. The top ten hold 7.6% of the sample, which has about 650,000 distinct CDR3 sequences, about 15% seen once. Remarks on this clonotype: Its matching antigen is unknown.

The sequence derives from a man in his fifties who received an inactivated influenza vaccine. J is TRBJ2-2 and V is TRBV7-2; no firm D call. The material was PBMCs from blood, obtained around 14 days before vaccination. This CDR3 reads CASSLGSRAGELFF. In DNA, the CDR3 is TGTGCCAGCAGCTTAGGATCCCGAGCCGGGGAGCTGTTTTTT.